The 28 T cell receptor beta chains below were found in one sample sequenced in a study of OX40 agonist ivuxolimab in advanced cancers. Profiled with immunoSEQ multiplex PCR; TCRdb holds only in-frame clones, not every one. This table holds tens of thousands of clones, roughly 90% found once. The sample here was CD4+ or CD8+ T cells sorted from blood, taken in a trial of the OX40 agonist ivuxolimab. The receptors were gathered from an adult with an advanced solid tumor such as melanoma, head and neck, liver or kidney cancer.

The chain has TRBV11-3 and TRBJ2-1; 9 bases fit TRBD1. The V gene's germline CDR1 is SGHNT and CDR2 YENEEA. The CDR3 covers 15 residues. V trimming: 3 bases; J trimming: 3 bases; junction bases outside the gene matches: 3. The CDR3 spells CASSLGQGLYNEQFF. The CDR3 DNA sequence: TGTGCCAGCAGCTTGGGACAGGGCCTCTACAATGAGCAGTTCTTC.

This chain links TRBV28 with TRBJ2-1; D not certain. Germline CDR1 MDHEN, CDR2 SYDVKM. The germline V and J ends were trimmed by 3 bases and 5 bases, with 14 bases remaining between them. The CDR3 has 15 amino acids. The DNA of the CDR3 is TGTGCCAGCAGTTTGTGGGGTAGCCCCGACAATGAGCAGTTCTTC. Translating it yields CASSLWGSPDNEQFF.

The J gene is TRBJ1-5, the V gene TRBV10-3; D remains unclear. Per the germline V gene, CDR1 is ENHRY and CDR2 is SYGVKD. Trimming removed 4 bases from V and 3 bases from J, with 7 bases in between. The CDR3 has 13 amino acids. The CDR3 protein is CAISGRDNQPQHF. CDR3 sequence (DNA): TGTGCCATCAGTGGACGGGACAATCAGCCCCAGCATTTT.

The V and J genes are TRBV19 and TRBJ1-3, with TRBD1 identical over 7 bases. The CDR3 totals 18 residues. CDR1 LNHDA and CDR2 SQIVND come from the germline V gene (reference sequence). J gave up 1 base and V 5 bases, and 14 bases lay outside the gene matches. The CDR3 nucleotides read TGTGCCAGTAGTCCCCTCGGACAGGTGGCGAGATCTGGAAACACCATATATTTT. Translating gives CASSPLGQVARSGNTIYF.

The rearrangement joins TRBV6-6 to TRBJ2-2; perhaps TRBD1 as D (8 bases). The CDR3 has 15 residues. V was clipped by 5 bases and J by 4 bases, with 14 bases between them. The germline CDR1 and CDR2 sequences are MNHNY and SVGAGI (reference sequence). For the CDR3, the DNA is TGTGCCAGCAGTCGAACAGGGGGGGGCACCGGGGAGCTGTTTTTT. Amino acids: CASSRTGGGTGELFF.

V gene TRBV6-5 combines with J gene TRBJ2-7; TRBD2 agrees at 12 bases. This CDR3 has 14 amino acids. Germline trimming cut 7 bases from V and 4 bases from J; bases unmatched to any gene: 5. In germline, CDR1 is MNHEY, CDR2 SVGAGI. The CDR3: CASTYGLAGYEQYF. CDR3 nucleotide sequence: TGTGCCAGCACCTATGGACTAGCGGGATACGAGCAGTACTTC.

The V call is TRBV10-2, the J call TRBJ2-2; a weak D match, TRBD1 (6 bases). The germline CDR1 and CDR2 sequences are WSHSY and SAAADI. The V end was cut by 5 bases, the J end by 4 bases, with 20 bases between. The CDR3 length is 17 residues. The CDR3 bases are TGCGCCAGCAGTCCTAAACGGACAGCCGGGGTCACCGGGGAGCTGTTTTTT. This codes for CASSPKRTAGVTGELFF.

The chain uses TRBV7-9 and TRBJ2-2; D is undetermined. The CDR3 loop spans 16 amino acids. CDR1 and CDR2 (germline): SEHNR, FQNEAQ (reference sequence). Trimming removed 2 bases from V and 6 bases from J, with 16 bases in between. CDR3 loop: CASSLKVSSRPGELFF. CDR3 nucleotide sequence: TGTGCCAGCAGCTTAAAAGTCTCATCTCGGCCCGGGGAGCTGTTTTTT.

V usage is TRBV2 and J usage is TRBJ1-3; D call uncertain. The CDR3 length is 13 residues. CDR1 SNHLY and CDR2 FYNNEI come from the germline V gene. Trimming cost V 8 bases and J 1 base, with 9 bases left between them. The CDR3 sequence is CASSGLSGNTIYF. CDR3 sequence (DNA): TGTGCCAGCTCAGGTCTGTCTGGAAACACCATATATTTT. The full variable domain, its missing parts supplied by reference TRBV2 and TRBJ1-3, is EPEVTQTPSHQVTQMGQEVILRCVPISNHLYFYWYRQILGQKVEFLVSFYNNEISEKSEIFDDQFSVERPDGSNFTLKIRSTKLEDSAMYFCASSGLSGNTIYFGEGSWLTVV.

This chain uses TRBV30 with TRBJ1-2, with D uncertain. Trimming removed 2 bases at V and 12 bases at J, with 13 bases between. The CDR3 runs 11 residues. In germline, CDR1 is GTSNPN, CDR2 SVGIG (reference sequence). CDR3 bases: TGTGCCTGGAGTAAGAAGCGGGATAACACCTTC. This gives the protein CAWSKKRDNTF.

The V and J genes are TRBV19 and TRBJ2-4, with 8 bases fitting TRBD1. The ends lost 5 bases at V and 1 base at J; junction bases unmatched: 7. The V gene's germline CDR1 is LNHDA and CDR2 SQIVND (reference sequence). The CDR3 length is 16 residues. The CDR3 DNA reads TGTGCCAGTAGTTTCCAGGGGGCGCTGGCCAAAAACATTCAGTACTTC. Protein product: CASSFQGALAKNIQYF.

The J gene is TRBJ1-6, the V gene TRBV27, with 7 positions matching TRBD1. J was trimmed by 9 bases and V by 5 bases; bases with no gene match: 10. This CDR3 region has 15 residues. The germline gives CDR1 MNHEY, CDR2 SMNVEV (reference sequence). The CDR3 coding sequence is TGTGCCAGCAGTCCCCGGACAGGACCGGGTTCACCCCTCCACTTT. Encoded protein: CASSPRTGPGSPLHF.

The rearrangement joins TRBV25-1 to TRBJ2-5; 7 bases map to TRBD1. This CDR3 contains 17 residues. Unmatched junction bases numbered 13, after V lost 3 bases and J lost 3 bases. Germline V gene lookup returns CDR1 MGHDK and CDR2 SYGVNS. CDR3 bases: TGTGCCAGCAGTGAGAATCCTGTGGCAGGGGGTAAAGAGACCCAGTACTTC. This encodes CASSENPVAGGKETQYF.

The genes are TRBV16 and TRBJ2-6; D gene unclear. The CDR3 contains 18 residues. Looked up from germline, CDR1 is KGHSY and CDR2 is FQNENV. V gave up 4 bases and J gave up 5 bases, with 21 bases separating them. CDR3: CASSPGEVVNSRANVLTF. The DNA for the CDR3 is TGTGCCAGCAGCCCCGGTGAGGTCGTTAACAGTCGGGCCAACGTCCTGACTTTC.

This clone has only a few counts. This chain connects TRBV29-1 to TRBJ1-1; 9 bases align to TRBD1. Germline CDR1 SQVTM, CDR2 ANQGSEA. V dropped 6 bases and J dropped 7; count of bases not matched to a gene: 6. The CDR3 is 12 amino acids. CDR3 DNA: TGCAGCGTACCGGGACAGGGTCTTGAAGCTTTCTTT. It specifies CSVPGQGLEAFF.

Only one count was recorded for this clone. In the same sample, other DNA sequences code for this CDR3. The chain links TRBV30 to TRBJ2-7; possibly TRBD2 for D (5 bases). V was pared by 1 base and J by 10 bases, with 14 bases between. This CDR3 has 12 amino acids. CDR1 is GTSNPN and CDR2 is SVGIG in the germline V gene (reference sequence). The CDR3 bases are TGTGCCTGGAGTGAGGGTTGGGGAGAACAGTACTTC. It codes for CAWSEGWGEQYF.

The CDR3 bases are TGCGCCAGCAGCCGGGACGAAGCCTACGAGCAGTACTTC. Encoded protein: CASSRDEAYEQYF. The chain is built from TRBV10-2 and TRBJ2-7, with D possibly called TRBD1 or TRBD2 (5 bases each). The ends were cut back, 6 bases at V and 2 bases at J, with 11 bases in the middle. This CDR3 spans 13 amino acids. Germline values: CDR1 WSHSY, CDR2 SAAADI.

This clone has a handful of counts. The rearrangement uses TRBV14 and TRBJ1-1; possibly TRBD1 for D (6 bases). The germline V and J ends were trimmed by 8 bases and 2 bases, with 12 bases remaining between them. Germline CDR1 SGHDN, CDR2 FVKESK. This CDR3 contains 13 residues. The CDR3 bases are TGTGCCAGCTCAACAGGGATAAACACTGAAGCTTTCTTT. It yields the protein CASSTGINTEAFF.

This clone was observed a single time. One junction end does not reproduce the germline sequence, and a read error may be involved. This chain connects TRBV29-1 to TRBJ1-3; 8 bases map to TRBD1. Germline V gives CDR1 SQVTM, CDR2 ANQGSEA. The CDR3 runs to 13 residues. The CDR3 DNA sequence: TGCAACGTTGCGGACAGGGCTGGTAACACCATATATTTT. Translating gives CNVADRAGNTIYF.

The gene calls are TRBV18 and TRBJ2-1, with 7 bases that match TRBD1. There are 13 residues in the CDR3. V lost 7 bases, J lost 4 bases, and 4 bases stayed unmatched. Germline CDR1 is KGHSH and CDR2 is LQKENI. CDR3 region: CASFQTGYNEQFF. CDR3 DNA sequence: TGTGCCAGCTTTCAGACAGGGTACAATGAGCAGTTCTTC.

The chain couples TRBV19 to TRBJ2-7, with 9 nucleotides matching TRBD2. The CDR3 contains 14 residues. V dropped 0 bases and J dropped 5; count of bases not matched to a gene: 2. CDR1 and CDR2 (germline): LNHDA, SQIVND (reference sequence). CDR3 region: CASSIDSGSHEQYF. CDR3 coding DNA: TGTGCCAGTAGTATAGATAGCGGGAGCCACGAGCAGTACTTC. The whole variable domain, remainder taken from reference TRBV19 and TRBJ2-7, is DGGITQSPKYLFRKEGQNVTLSCEQNLNHDAMYWYRQDPGQGLRLIYYSQIVNDFQKGDIAEGYSVSREKKESFPLTVTSAQKNPTAFYLCASSIDSGSHEQYFGPGTRLTVT.

The genes are TRBV5-4 and TRBJ2-1, with 10 bases fitting TRBD1. Germline V gene lookup returns CDR1 SGHNT and CDR2 YYREEE (reference sequence). J lost 7 bases, V lost 4 bases, and 8 bases had no gene match. The CDR3 consists of 15 residues. CDR3 in amino acids: CASSGRTGGVNEQFF. The DNA for the CDR3 is TGTGCCAGCAGCGGCAGGACAGGGGGAGTTAATGAGCAGTTCTTC.

The chain joins TRBV10-3 to TRBJ1-3; no reliable D call. Trimming pared 11 bases from V and 0 bases from J, leaving 17 bases between. CDR3 length: 15 residues. Looked up from germline, CDR1 is ENHRY and CDR2 is SYGVKD. This CDR3 reads CAASMDGSSGNTIYF. The CDR3 DNA sequence: TGTGCCGCTTCAATGGACGGGAGCTCTGGAAACACCATATATTTT.

The chain employs TRBV6-5 and TRBJ1-2; D ambiguous. Germline V gives CDR1 MNHEY, CDR2 SVGAGI. With 0 bases removed from V and 4 bases from J, the gap between germline ends came to 12 bases. The CDR3 loop spans 15 amino acids. This chain's CDR3 is CASSYSGRNFYGYTF. The DNA of the CDR3 is TGTGCCAGCAGTTACTCCGGCCGCAACTTCTATGGCTACACCTTC.

This chain connects TRBV11-3 to TRBJ1-1; possible D gene TRBD1, 5 bases. The V and J ends lost 8 bases and 1 base respectively, with 11 bases between them. CDR3 length: 13 amino acids. Per germline, CDR1 SGHNT and CDR2 YENEEA. CDR3: CASALGGNTEAFF. Written as DNA, the CDR3 is TGTGCCAGCGCTCTGGGGGGGAACACTGAAGCTTTCTTT. The whole variable domain, filled in from reference TRBV11-3 and TRBJ1-1, reads EAGVVQSPRYKIIEKKQPVAFWCNPISGHNTLYWYLQNLGQGPELLIRYENEEAVDDSQLPKDRFSAERLKGVDSTLKIQPAELGDSAVYLCASALGGNTEAFFGQGTRLTVV.

This chain connects TRBV15 to TRBJ1-6; no clear D. The germline V gene encodes CDR1 LNHNV and CDR2 YYDKDF (reference sequence). Trimming took off 2 bases at V and 7 bases at J, with 9 bases between the two ends. This CDR3 contains 14 residues. The CDR3 sequence is CATSRKRENSPLHF. In DNA, the CDR3 is TGTGCCACCAGCAGAAAGAGGGAGAATTCACCCCTCCACTTT.

This CDR3 is CASSLDRTSSGANVLTF. The CDR3 nucleotides read TGTGCCAGCAGTTTGGACAGAACCTCCTCTGGGGCCAACGTCCTGACTTTC. V usage is TRBV28 and J usage is TRBJ2-6, with a weak D call TRBD1 (6 bases). The CDR3 contains 17 residues. V was cut by 3 bases and J by 0 bases, with 12 bases left in between. The germline V gene has CDR1 MDHEN and CDR2 SYDVKM.

This chain uses TRBV5-1 with TRBJ2-6, with D uncertain. Deletions cut 7 bases from V and 4 bases from J, with 24 bases between. CDR3 length equals 18 residues. The germline CDR1 and CDR2 sequences are SGHRS and YFSETQ. CDR3 protein: CASAPFLQYSTGANVLTF. Written as DNA, the CDR3 is TGCGCCAGCGCCCCCTTCCTCCAGTATTCCACGGGGGCCAACGTCCTGACTTTC. Complete variable domain (other parts from reference TRBV5-1 and TRBJ2-6): KAGVTQTPRYLIKTRGQQVTLSCSPISGHRSVSWYQQTPGQGLQFLFEYFSETQRNKGNFPGRFSGRQFSNSRSEMNVSTLELGDSALYLCASAPFLQYSTGANVLTFGAGSRLTVL.